A selection of T cell receptor beta chains follows, all from one sample in a study of T cells in localized non-small cell lung cancer. Data came from immunoSEQ multiplex PCR; TCRdb stores just in-frame clones and leaves some out. The table includes about 59,000 clones, approximately 90% detected once. The sample was peripheral blood, taken before any cancer treatment. The receptor set was obtained from a man aged 40 to 69 with stage I squamous cell lung carcinoma. Both conserved end residues are part of each CDR3. Each record gives: CDR3 DNA, CDR3 protein, clone size, D gene, V gene, J gene. D genes are given only for firm matches. The size entry is marked missing in some rows and otherwise reads once, few, many or a size class.

TGTGCCAGTAGTATAAGGACTGAGGGGGCGGGTCAAGAGACCCAGTACTTC	CASSIRTEGAGQETQYF	NA	TRBD1	TRBV19	TRBJ2-5
TGTGCCAGCAGCTTAGATGGGGACAATGAGCAGTTCTTC	CASSLDGDNEQFF	NA	NA	TRBV7-2	TRBJ2-1
TGTGCCAGCAGCTCCCCCCCGCGGGAGAGGTACGAGCAGTACTTC	CASSSPPRERYEQYF	NA	TRBD2	TRBV7-9	TRBJ2-7
TGCGCCAGCAGCCACCCGGACCGCTCCTACGAGCAGTACTTC	CASSHPDRSYEQYF	NA	NA	TRBV4-1	TRBJ2-7
TGTGCCAGCCTCTCCGGGAGGGCCGGAGATACGCAGTATTTT	CASLSGRAGDTQYF	NA	TRBD2	TRBV6-6	TRBJ2-3
TGTGCCTGGGGGAGGCAGGGTTCCGATCAGCCCCAGCATTTT	CAWGRQGSDQPQHF	once	NA	TRBV30	TRBJ1-5
TGTGCCAGCAGCTCTGGGGGGATCCGCAATCAGCCCCAGCATTTT	CASSSGGIRNQPQHF	NA	NA	TRBV27	TRBJ1-5
TGTGCCAGCAGCCCGGGGAGGGGGCTGGCCGAGCAGTACTTC	CASSPGRGLAEQYF	NA	NA	TRBV7-3	TRBJ2-7
TGTGCCAGTAGTACCTTAGACGAGCAGTACTTC	CASSTLDEQYF	NA	NA	TRBV19	TRBJ2-7
TGTGCCAGTGGGTCCAGCCGGAATCAGCCCCAGCATTTT	CASGSSRNQPQHF	NA	NA	TRBV19	TRBJ1-5
TGTGCCAGCAGGCCGGCAGGGGAGTCCTACGAGCAGTACTTC	CASRPAGESYEQYF	NA	NA	TRBV7-2	TRBJ2-7
TGCAGTGTAGGACGGCCAGGGGCTTTCTTT	CSVGRPGAFF	NA	NA	TRBV20-1	TRBJ1-1
TGCGCCAGCAGCCCCGGGACTAGCTCCCTCGAGCAGTACTTC	CASSPGTSSLEQYF	NA	TRBD2	TRBV4-3	TRBJ2-7
TGTGCCAGCAGTGAGGAGGAGAGCACAGATACGCAGTATTTT	CASSEEESTDTQYF	NA	NA	TRBV6-4	TRBJ2-3
TGTGCCAGCAGTAGGGAGGGAGGGCTCTCATACGAGCAGTACTTC	CASSREGGLSYEQYF	NA	TRBD2	TRBV6-5	TRBJ2-7
TGTGCCAGCAGCCCGGGACAGGGGATCCCTGAAGCTTTCTTT	CASSPGQGIPEAFF	NA	TRBD1	TRBV7-9	TRBJ1-1
TGTGCCAGCAGCCCCAGGACAGCAGATACGCAGTATTTT	CASSPRTADTQYF	NA	NA	TRBV6-5	TRBJ2-3
TGTGCCAGTAGTACCCCCGGCGGCTGGAACACCGGGGAGCTGTTTTTT	CASSTPGGWNTGELFF	NA	NA	TRBV19	TRBJ2-2
TGCGCCAGCAGCTTGGAACAGAGCTACGAGCAGTACTTC	CASSLEQSYEQYF	NA	NA	TRBV5-1	TRBJ2-7
TGTGCCAGCAGCTTTGGACGGTATAGCAATCAGCCCCAGCATTTT	CASSFGRYSNQPQHF	NA	NA	TRBV5-4	TRBJ1-5
TGTGCCTGTGGCCTTTTCGACACTGAAGCTTTCTTT	CACGLFDTEAFF	few	NA	TRBV30	TRBJ1-1
TGTGCCAGCAGCTTAGGACAGATCAATGAGCAGTTCTTC	CASSLGQINEQFF	NA	NA	TRBV7-2	TRBJ2-1
TGCGCCAGCAGCCGTGGACTAGCGGGATCGCCCTCGTCCTACAATGAGCAGTTCTTC	CASSRGLAGSPSSYNEQFF	NA	TRBD2	TRBV4-1	TRBJ2-1
TGTGCCAGTAGCCGATCCCCAGGGGGCTACAATGAGCAGTTCTTC	CASSRSPGGYNEQFF	NA	TRBD1	TRBV19	TRBJ2-1
TGTGCCAGCAGCCGGGAAACGGGACTAGATGGCGATGAGCAGTTCTTC	CASSRETGLDGDEQFF	NA	TRBD2	TRBV11-3	TRBJ2-1
TGTGCCAGCAGTTTGTTAGCGGACTCCTACAATGAGCAGTTCTTC	CASSLLADSYNEQFF	NA	NA	TRBV27	TRBJ2-1
TGTGCCAGCAGCTTAGATAGCGGGAGTCTCTTCTACGAGCAGTACTTC	CASSLDSGSLFYEQYF	NA	TRBD2	TRBV5-4	TRBJ2-7
TGTGCCAGTAGGCCTGGACTGACCAACTATGGCTACACCTTC	CASRPGLTNYGYTF	NA	NA	TRBV19	TRBJ1-2
TGTGCCAGTACTATCGGGCTAGCGGGAGTAGGTGGGGCCAACGTCCTGACTTTC	CASTIGLAGVGGANVLTF	NA	TRBD2	TRBV2	TRBJ2-6
TGTGCCAGCAGCGTCACACTAGCGGGAGCCCACAATGAGCAGTTCTTC	CASSVTLAGAHNEQFF	NA	TRBD2	TRBV9	TRBJ2-1
TGCGCCAGTCAATCCGGGACATCGCCCTACAATGAGCAGTTCTTC	CASQSGTSPYNEQFF	NA	NA	TRBV5-1	TRBJ2-1